A selection of T cell receptor beta chains follows, all from one sample in a study of T cells in tumors after PD-1 blockade. Libraries were prepared by immunoSEQ multiplex PCR; TCRdb keeps only in-frame clonotypes and omits some of them. The sample includes 50,000 or so clones, more than 70% of them seen just once. The sequences come from PBMCs, collected before anti-PD-1 treatment. The source is a human donor with basal cell carcinoma. Both conserved end residues are part of each CDR3. A D gene is named only where the DNA matches it firmly.

D gene: .; V gene: TRBV3-1/TRBV3-2; J gene: TRBJ1-5; CDR3 protein: CASSQDSGGRPPQHF
D gene: TRBD1; V gene: TRBV6-1; J gene: TRBJ1-2; CDR3 protein: CASSASAGTGWWFSNGYTF
D gene: .; V gene: TRBV30; J gene: TRBJ1-5; CDR3 protein: CAWSVGSARVHF
D gene: .; V gene: TRBV9; J gene: TRBJ2-3; CDR3 protein: CASSPQVSDTQYF
D gene: .; V gene: TRBV5-1; J gene: TRBJ2-3; CDR3 protein: CASSIGVAVSTDTQYF
D gene: TRBD1; V gene: TRBV4-1; J gene: TRBJ2-7; CDR3 protein: CASSPQTPGQGINEQYF
D gene: .; V gene: TRBV7-9; J gene: TRBJ1-1; CDR3 protein: CASSPYPDEAFF
D gene: TRBD1; V gene: TRBV5-1; J gene: TRBJ1-1; CDR3 protein: CASSLEQGGNTEAFF
D gene: TRBD1; V gene: TRBV4-1; J gene: TRBJ2-7; CDR3 protein: CASSHPGTGPSSYEQYF
D gene: .; V gene: TRBV6-5; J gene: TRBJ1-6; CDR3 protein: CASSNRVSLHF
D gene: .; V gene: TRBV3-1/TRBV3-2; J gene: TRBJ1-4; CDR3 protein: CASSQDLEGYNEKLFF
D gene: .; V gene: TRBV5-4; J gene: TRBJ2-7; CDR3 protein: CASSLDRDSYEQYF
D gene: .; V gene: TRBV28; J gene: TRBJ2-5; CDR3 protein: CASSPPGNQETQYF
D gene: TRBD2; V gene: TRBV6-5; J gene: TRBJ2-7; CDR3 protein: CASSWPPGTSGSEQYF
D gene: TRBD1; V gene: TRBV19; J gene: TRBJ1-6; CDR3 protein: CASQTGGNSPLHF
D gene: .; V gene: TRBV6-5; J gene: TRBJ1-1; CDR3 protein: CVSSYSRAMNTEAFF
D gene: TRBD2; V gene: TRBV28; J gene: TRBJ2-2; CDR3 protein: CASSLTSGNTGELFF
D gene: TRBD1; V gene: TRBV18; J gene: TRBJ2-2; CDR3 protein: CASSPIGQGNTGELFF
D gene: TRBD2; V gene: TRBV6-5; J gene: TRBJ2-5; CDR3 protein: CATERSGGAGETQYF
D gene: TRBD1; V gene: TRBV11-3; J gene: TRBJ1-2; CDR3 protein: CASSLDGVGQGARGYTF
D gene: .; V gene: TRBV2; J gene: TRBJ1-1; CDR3 protein: CASGLMNTEAFF
D gene: .; V gene: TRBV3-1/TRBV3-2; J gene: TRBJ2-5; CDR3 protein: CASSPGTASQETQYF
D gene: TRBD1; V gene: TRBV3-1/TRBV3-2; J gene: TRBJ1-1; CDR3 protein: CASSQARGLGTEAFF
D gene: .; V gene: TRBV25-1; J gene: TRBJ2-3; CDR3 protein: CASSVYTGPDTQYF
D gene: TRBD1; V gene: TRBV5-1; J gene: TRBJ2-1; CDR3 protein: CASSLEGQGFNEQFF
D gene: .; V gene: TRBV27; J gene: TRBJ2-1; CDR3 protein: CASSLSKEGVNEQFF
D gene: .; V gene: TRBV2; J gene: TRBJ2-4; CDR3 protein: CASRSGIQYF
D gene: .; V gene: TRBV5-1; J gene: TRBJ1-2; CDR3 protein: CASSLAGNLGDTYTF
D gene: .; V gene: TRBV6-5; J gene: TRBJ2-2; CDR3 protein: CASSYEGGTGELFF
D gene: .; V gene: TRBV14; J gene: TRBJ2-2; CDR3 protein: CASSREVGNTGELFF
D gene: TRBD1; V gene: TRBV5-4; J gene: TRBJ1-1; CDR3 protein: CASSLGRQGNTEAFF
D gene: .; V gene: TRBV28; J gene: TRBJ1-3; CDR3 protein: CASSLSSGNTIYF
D gene: .; V gene: TRBV3-1/TRBV3-2; J gene: TRBJ1-3; CDR3 protein: CASSQGGSSGNTIYF
D gene: TRBD1; V gene: TRBV3-1/TRBV3-2; J gene: TRBJ1-6; CDR3 protein: CASSQGQGEGSPLHF
D gene: .; V gene: TRBV5-1; J gene: TRBJ1-2; CDR3 protein: CASRPQVRYGYTF
D gene: .; V gene: TRBV2; J gene: TRBJ2-3; CDR3 protein: CASSGYGGGFGTDTQYF
D gene: TRBD1; V gene: TRBV24-1; J gene: TRBJ2-7; CDR3 protein: CATSRTGEAYEQYF
D gene: .; V gene: TRBV6-5; J gene: TRBJ1-5; CDR3 protein: CASSSNQPQHF
D gene: .; V gene: TRBV2; J gene: TRBJ1-1; CDR3 protein: CASIRQNTEAFF
D gene: .; V gene: TRBV6-5; J gene: TRBJ1-1; CDR3 protein: CASSYGWNTEAFF
D gene: .; V gene: TRBV18; J gene: TRBJ1-5; CDR3 protein: CASSPQGGALLNQPQHF
D gene: TRBD1; V gene: TRBV3-1/TRBV3-2; J gene: TRBJ2-7; CDR3 protein: CASSGTGDYEQYF
D gene: TRBD1; V gene: TRBV5-8; J gene: TRBJ1-4; CDR3 protein: CASSSSGTGGTNEKLFF
D gene: TRBD1; V gene: TRBV27; J gene: TRBJ2-1; CDR3 protein: CASSLYLGTARYNEQFF
D gene: .; V gene: TRBV14; J gene: TRBJ1-1; CDR3 protein: CASSQGVIWGTEAFF